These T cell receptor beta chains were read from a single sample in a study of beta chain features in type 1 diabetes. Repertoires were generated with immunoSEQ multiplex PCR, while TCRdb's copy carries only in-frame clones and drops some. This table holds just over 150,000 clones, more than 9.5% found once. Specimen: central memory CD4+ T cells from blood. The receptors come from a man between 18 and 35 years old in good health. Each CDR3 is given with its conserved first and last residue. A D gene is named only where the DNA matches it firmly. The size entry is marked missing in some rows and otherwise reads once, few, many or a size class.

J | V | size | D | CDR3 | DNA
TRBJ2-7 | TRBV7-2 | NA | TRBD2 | CASSIRTSRAYEQYF | TGTGCCAGCAGCATACGGACTAGCCGAGCCTACGAGCAGTACTTC
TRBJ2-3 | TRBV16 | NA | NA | CASSQSGVGTDTQYF | TGTGCCAGCAGCCAATCGGGGGTTGGCACAGATACGCAGTATTTT
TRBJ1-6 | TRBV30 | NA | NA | CAWRTPGVYNSPLHF | TGTGCCTGGAGAACACCGGGAGTTTATAATTCACCCCTCCACTTT
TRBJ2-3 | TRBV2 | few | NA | CASSDGTRDTQYF | TGTGCCAGCAGTGATGGTACCAGAGATACGCAGTATTTT
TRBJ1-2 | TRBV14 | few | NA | CASSPDRIYGYTF | TGTGCCAGCAGCCCCGACAGAATTTATGGCTACACCTTC
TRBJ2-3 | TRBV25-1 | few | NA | CASSESGRDGDTQYF | TGTGCCAGCAGTGAATCCGGGCGGGACGGGGATACGCAGTATTTT
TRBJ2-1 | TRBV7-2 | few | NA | CASSLVVRAPNEQFF | TGTGCCAGCAGCTTAGTTGTCAGGGCACCCAATGAGCAGTTCTTC
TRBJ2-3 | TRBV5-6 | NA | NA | CASSYNRGVDDTQYF | TGTGCCAGCAGCTATAACCGGGGAGTCGACGATACGCAGTATTTT
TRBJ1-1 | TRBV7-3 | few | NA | CASSVQENTEAFF | TGTGCCAGCAGCGTCCAGGAGAACACTGAAGCTTTCTTT
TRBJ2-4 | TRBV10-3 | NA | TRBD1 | CAIRGTNRGDIQYF | TGTGCCATCAGAGGAACTAACAGGGGAGACATTCAGTACTTC
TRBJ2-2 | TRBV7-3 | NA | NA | CASSLKATGTGGELFF | TGTGCCAGCAGCTTAAAGGCCACAGGGACCGGCGGGGAGCTGTTTTTT
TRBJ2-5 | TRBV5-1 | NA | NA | CASGKETQYF | TGCGCCAGCGGCAAAGAGACCCAGTACTTC
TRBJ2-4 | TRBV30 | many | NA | CAWATGFDIQYF | TGTGCCTGGGCGACAGGTTTCGACATTCAGTACTTC
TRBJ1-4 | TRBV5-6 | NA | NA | CASSLDRHEKLFF | TGTGCCAGCAGCTTGGACAGGCATGAAAAACTGTTTTTT
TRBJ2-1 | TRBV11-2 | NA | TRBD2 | CASSPGGNNEQFF | TGTGCCAGCAGCCCCGGGGGGAACAATGAGCAGTTCTTC
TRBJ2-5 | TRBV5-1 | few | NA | CASSLAPGPRVQETQYF | TGCGCCAGCAGCTTGGCCCCGGGACCAAGGGTCCAAGAGACCCAGTACTTC
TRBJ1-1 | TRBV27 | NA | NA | CASSLLTGYVGIAFF | TGTGCCAGCAGTTTATTGACAGGCTACGTTGGCATAGCTTTCTTT
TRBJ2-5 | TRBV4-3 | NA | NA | CASSQGSGQETQYF | TGCGCCAGCAGCCAAGGCTCAGGTCAAGAGACCCAGTACTTC
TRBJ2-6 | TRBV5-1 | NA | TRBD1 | CASGTGTLSGANVLTF | TGCGCCAGTGGGACAGGGACTCTCTCTGGGGCCAACGTCCTGACTTTC
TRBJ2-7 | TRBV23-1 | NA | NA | CASSQQGPGSSYEQYF | TGCGCCAGCAGTCAACAGGGGCCGGGGAGCTCCTACGAGCAGTACTTC
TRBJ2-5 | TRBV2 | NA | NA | CASTPAGGETQYF | TGTGCCAGCACCCCTGCTGGGGGAGAGACCCAGTACTTC
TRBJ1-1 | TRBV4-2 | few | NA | CASSQETWVPTEAFF | TGTGCCAGCAGCCAAGAGACTTGGGTGCCCACTGAAGCTTTCTTT
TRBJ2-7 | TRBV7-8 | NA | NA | CASSLRGPEQYF | TGTGCCAGCAGCTTACGAGGGCCCGAGCAGTACTTC
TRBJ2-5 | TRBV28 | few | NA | CASSVVRGLETQYF | TGTGCCAGCAGTGTAGTCAGGGGTCTGGAGACCCAGTACTTC
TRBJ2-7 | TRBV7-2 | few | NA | CASSQLYEQYF | TGTGCCAGCAGCCAGCTTTACGAGCAGTACTTC
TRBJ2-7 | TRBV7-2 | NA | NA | CASSLDRREQYF | TGTGCCAGCAGCTTAGATCGTAGGGAGCAGTACTTC
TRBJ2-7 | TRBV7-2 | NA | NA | CASGLYFEQYF | TGTGCCAGCGGCCTGTACTTCGAACAGTACTTC
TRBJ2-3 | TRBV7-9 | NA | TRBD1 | CASSQWDRGRGDTQYF | TGTGCCAGCAGTCAATGGGACAGGGGACGGGGAGATACGCAGTATTTT
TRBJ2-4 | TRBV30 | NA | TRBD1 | CACPGQGNIQYF | TGTGCCTGTCCGGGACAGGGGAACATTCAGTACTTC
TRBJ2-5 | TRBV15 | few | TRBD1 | CATSRDYQGAKETQYF | TGTGCCACCAGCAGAGATTATCAGGGGGCGAAAGAGACCCAGTACTTC
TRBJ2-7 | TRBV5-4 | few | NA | CASSSNSGRYYEQYF | TGTGCCAGCAGCTCCAACTCGGGACGGTACTACGAGCAGTACTTC
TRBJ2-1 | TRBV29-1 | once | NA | CSGRHNEQFF | TGCAGCGGGCGGCACAATGAGCAGTTCTTC
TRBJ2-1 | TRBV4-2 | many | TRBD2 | CASSQAGGSYNEQFF | TGTGCCAGCAGCCAAGCGGGGGGATCCTACAATGAGCAGTTCTTC
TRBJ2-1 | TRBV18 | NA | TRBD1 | CASSGTGTGSYNEQFF | TGTGCCAGCTCAGGAACCGGGACAGGGTCCTACAATGAGCAGTTCTTC